These 29 T cell receptor beta chains were all obtained from the same sample, sequenced in a study of blood T cell repertoires in COVID-19. Method: immunoSEQ multiplex PCR; TCRdb's copy keeps in-frame clones and lacks some. The sample holds roughly 150,000 clones, approximately 88% seen once. The sequenced sample consisted of PBMCs or T cells enriched from blood (not recorded which). The source of these receptors is a man aged 65 to 79 who had been exposed to COVID-19.

The chain is built from TRBV5-4 and TRBJ1-4; TRBD1 matches at 8 bases. V was pared by 4 bases and J by 8 bases, with 16 bases of the junction left unmatched. CDR3 size: 17 residues. Germline loops: CDR1 SGHNT, CDR2 YYREEE (reference sequence). For the CDR3, the DNA is TGTGCCAGCAGCCTACTATCCGGACAGGGCAAGGAAGAAAAACTGTTTTTT. Translation: CASSLLSGQGKEEKLFF.

This clone is a singleton in its sample. DNA of the CDR3: TGCAGCGTAAGCGGGACTTACGAGCAGTACTTC. Protein: CSVSGTYEQYF. The chain recombines TRBV29-1 with TRBJ2-7, with TRBD2 matching 7 bases. This CDR3 is built from 11 residues. After removal of 6 bases from V and 4 bases from J, the junction contained 3 bases not matched to a gene. Germline-derived CDR1 and CDR2 are SQVTM and ANQGSEA.

The chain joins TRBV6-5 to TRBJ1-1; weak D call: TRBD1 (5 bases). Germline V gene data show CDR1 as MNHEY and CDR2 as SVGAGI. V was shortened by 6 bases and J by 7 bases, with 9 bases between the two germline ends. The CDR3 is made up of 11 amino acids. DNA for the CDR3: TGTGCCAGCAGAAGGGGCAGTGAAGCTTTCTTT. Protein: CASRRGSEAFF.

This chain uses TRBV14 with TRBJ2-7; tentative D call: TRBD1 (7 bases). Germline V gene data show CDR1 as SGHDN and CDR2 as FVKESK. V lost 5 bases and J lost 1, with 18 bases in between. This CDR3 has 16 residues. CDR3 nucleotides: TGTGCCAGCAGCGGAACAGGGGAAGGGGGGTCCTACGAGCAGTACTTC. It yields the protein CASSGTGEGGSYEQYF.

This rearrangement joins TRBV5-6 to TRBJ1-2; D unclear. V was clipped by 0 bases and J by 8 bases, with 11 bases between them. From germline, CDR1 is SGHDT and CDR2 YYEEEE. The CDR3 is made up of 13 amino acids. The CDR3 is CASSLAHGGGYTF. The DNA for the CDR3 is TGTGCCAGCAGCTTGGCACATGGAGGGGGCTACACCTTC.

The chain joins TRBV10-1 to TRBJ2-2, with 8 bases that match TRBD1. After removal of 6 bases from V and 5 bases from J, the junction contained 2 bases not matched to a gene. The CDR3 contains 13 residues. Germline V lookup: CDR1 WNHNN, CDR2 SYGVQD (reference sequence). CDR3 nucleotides: TGCGCCAGCAGCGGGGACAGGACCGGGGAGCTGTTTTTT. Amino acid sequence: CASSGDRTGELFF.

The CDR3 sequence is CASSLEDRYGYTF. CDR3 sequence (DNA): TGTGCCAGCAGCCTGGAGGATAGGTATGGCTACACCTTC. The rearrangement links TRBV3-1 (or the pseudogene TRBV3-2) to TRBJ1-2; no reliable D call. The germline V gene encodes CDR1 LGHDT and CDR2 YNNKEL (reference sequence). The V end lost 4 bases, the J end lost 5 bases, and 11 bases lay between the germline ends. The CDR3 is 13 residues long.

The rearrangement links TRBV7-3 to TRBJ1-1, with TRBD1 as a possible D gene (5 bases). Germline CDR1 is SGHTA and CDR2 is FQGTGA. The V and J ends lost 1 base and 5 bases respectively, with 17 bases between them. The CDR3 runs to 16 residues. This CDR3 reads CASSLNRQGAGTEAFF. CDR3 nucleotides: TGTGCCAGCAGCTTAAATCGGCAGGGAGCGGGTACTGAAGCTTTCTTT.

The chain's CDR3 is CASSSGSGKAFF. In nucleotides, the CDR3 is TGTGCCAGCAGTTCTGGTAGCGGGAAAGCTTTCTTT. The chain joins TRBV28 to TRBJ1-1, with no clear D. This CDR3 is 12 amino acids long. V was shortened by 4 bases and J by 9 bases, with 12 bases between the two germline ends. Germline-derived CDR1 and CDR2 are MDHEN and SYDVKM.

The J gene is TRBJ2-2, the V gene TRBV4-1, with unresolved D. The CDR3 consists of 15 residues. Germline lookup yields CDR1 MGHRA and CDR2 YSYEKL. Trimming took off 2 bases at V and 3 bases at J, with 10 bases between the two ends. For the CDR3, the DNA is TGCGCCAGCAGCCAATTCGGGTCTGACACCGGGGAGCTGTTTTTT. Encoded protein: CASSQFGSDTGELFF.

This chain links TRBV18 with TRBJ1-6, with D hard to call. The ends were cut back, 3 bases at V and 9 bases at J, with 12 bases in the middle. The CDR3 totals 14 residues. Germline CDR1 and CDR2: KGHSH and LQKENI. The CDR3 here is CASSPRMEGSPLHF. CDR3 bases: TGTGCCAGCTCACCCCGGATGGAGGGTTCACCCCTCCACTTT.

This clone was seen a handful of times. The chain has TRBV5-4 and TRBJ1-4, with D unclear. This CDR3 region has 15 residues. Trimming took 0 bases from V and 8 from J, leaving 14 bases between them. Germline CDR1 SGHNT, CDR2 YYREEE (reference sequence). The CDR3 reads CASSLGIGEGEKLFF. The CDR3 DNA reads TGTGCCAGCAGCTTGGGTATCGGGGAGGGAGAAAAACTGTTTTTT.

The V and J genes are TRBV7-2 and TRBJ2-1, with 10 positions matching TRBD2. Germline V CDR1 and CDR2: SGHTA, FQGNSA. The length of the CDR3 is 16 residues. The junction had 3 bases not matched to a gene; V was cut back by 4 bases and J by 0 bases. The CDR3 here is CASSSSGGGSYNEQFF. DNA for the CDR3: TGTGCCAGCAGCTCAAGCGGGGGGGGCTCCTACAATGAGCAGTTCTTC.

This rearrangement joins TRBV6-5 to TRBJ2-1; 7 nucleotides agree with TRBD2. The CDR3 totals 14 residues. The germline V gene has CDR1 MNHEY and CDR2 SVGAGI. The ends lost 2 bases at V and 3 bases at J; junction bases unmatched: 1. CDR3 amino acids: CASSYGGSYNEQFF. CDR3 nucleotides: TGTGCCAGCAGTTACGGCGGGAGCTACAATGAGCAGTTCTTC.

J is TRBJ1-2 and V is TRBV19; TRBD1 matches 7 bases. The germline gives CDR1 LNHDA, CDR2 SQIVND (reference sequence). The CDR3 length is 15 residues. V lost 7 bases to trimming and J lost 2 bases; unmatched junction nucleotides: 10. This CDR3 is CASMNRGQGNYGYTF. CDR3 bases: TGTGCCAGTATGAACAGGGGTCAGGGGAACTATGGCTACACCTTC.

The chain employs TRBV9 and TRBJ1-6; weak D call: TRBD1 (5 bases). The CDR3 loop spans 15 amino acids. The V gene's germline CDR1 is SGDLS and CDR2 YYNGEE. V was clipped by 4 bases and J by 5 bases, with 13 bases between them. This CDR3 reads CASSYMGGDNSPLHF. The CDR3 bases are TGTGCCAGCAGCTATATGGGGGGAGATAATTCACCCCTCCACTTT.

The V call is TRBV20-1, the J call TRBJ1-2; 7 positions match TRBD1. The ends lost 3 bases at V and 7 bases at J; junction bases unmatched: 8. The CDR3 is 13 residues long. Germline loops: CDR1 DFQATT, CDR2 SNEGSKA (reference sequence). CDR3 loop: CSASQTGIAGYTF. The DNA for the CDR3 is TGCAGTGCTAGTCAGACAGGGATCGCTGGCTACACCTTC.

The genes are TRBV9 and TRBJ1-2; TRBD1 aligns across 8 bases. Germline V gene data show CDR1 as SGDLS and CDR2 as YYNGEE. The CDR3 runs to 15 residues. The V and J ends lost 0 bases and 8 bases, in that order; junction bases with no gene match: 9. Written as DNA, the CDR3 is TGTGCCAGCAGCGTAGTTGAACAGGGGGATTACGGCTACACCTTC. Its translation: CASSVVEQGDYGYTF.

This clone was seen more than once but under ten times. This chain joins TRBV11-2 and TRBJ2-1; 8 nucleotides line up with TRBD2. The CDR3 loop spans 18 amino acids. CDR1 SGHAT and CDR2 FQNNGV come from the germline V gene. J lost 1 base, V lost 6 bases, and 14 bases had no gene match. CDR3 protein: CASRSIGRGARSYNEQFF. The CDR3 nucleotides read TGTGCCAGCAGATCTATCGGGCGGGGGGCCCGATCCTACAATGAGCAGTTCTTC.

This clone was counted only a few times. The V call is TRBV6-2 or TRBV6-3, the J call TRBJ2-3; D might be TRBD2 (5 bases). This CDR3 is built from 14 residues. Trimming took 4 bases from V and 4 from J, leaving 12 bases between them. Germline values: CDR1 MNHEY, CDR2 SVGEGT. The CDR3 sequence is CASSFRERADTQYF. The CDR3 nucleotides read TGTGCCAGCAGTTTCCGGGAAAGGGCAGATACGCAGTATTTT.

This chain uses TRBV5-6 with TRBJ1-2, with a weak D call TRBD1 (6 bases). Germline values: CDR1 SGHDT, CDR2 YYEEEE. Trimming shortened V by 1 base and J by 8 bases, and 15 bases separated the two germline ends. The CDR3 is made up of 14 amino acids. The CDR3 here is CASSLQGPAGGYTF. The CDR3, as DNA: TGTGCCAGCAGCTTGCAGGGGCCAGCGGGGGGCTACACCTTC.

This sequence joins TRBV27 and TRBJ1-5; a weak D match, TRBD1 (6 bases). The CDR3 extends over 16 amino acids. Deletions cut 5 bases from V and 0 bases from J, with 14 bases between. Germline V gene sequence: CDR1 MNHEY, CDR2 SMNVEV (reference sequence). The CDR3 nucleotides are TGTGCCAGCAGTCTTCCCGCGACAGGTAGCAATCAGCCCCAGCATTTT. Translation: CASSLPATGSNQPQHF.

The rearrangement joins TRBV7-2 to TRBJ1-5; no clear D gene. V shed 6 bases and J shed 3 bases, with 9 bases lying between them. Germline lookup yields CDR1 SGHTA and CDR2 FQGNSA. The CDR3 runs 13 residues. The CDR3 coding sequence is TGTGCCAGCAGTCCTACCTACAATCAGCCCCAGCATTTT. Its protein is CASSPTYNQPQHF.

The chain has TRBV7-9 and TRBJ2-5, with TRBD2 identical over 9 bases. CDR1 SEHNR and CDR2 FQNEAQ come from the germline V gene (reference sequence). The CDR3 length is 15 residues. Germline trimming cut 6 bases from V and 1 base from J; bases unmatched to any gene: 6. CDR3 in DNA: TGTGCCAGCAGTCCCAGCGGGAGGACCCAAGAGACCCAGTACTTC. The encoded protein is CASSPSGRTQETQYF.

The J gene is TRBJ2-2, the V gene TRBV6-2 or TRBV6-3; D possibly corresponds to TRBD1 (6 bases). The length of the CDR3 is 14 residues. V was shortened by 5 bases and J by 7 bases, with 14 bases between the two germline ends. CDR1 and CDR2 from the germline V gene are MNHEY and SVGEGT. As DNA, the CDR3 is TGTGCCAGCAGTCAATGGGGGCAGGTCGGGGAGCTGTTTTTT. It specifies CASSQWGQVGELFF.

This clone was seen a single time. This sequence joins TRBV15 and TRBJ2-7, with 7 bases identical to TRBD1. Germline V gene data show CDR1 as LNHNV and CDR2 as YYDKDF (reference sequence). V shed 1 base and J 6 bases; nucleotides not matched to a gene: 12. The length of the CDR3 is 16 residues. In nucleotides, the CDR3 is TGTGCCACCAGCAGAGGATTTGGCCAGGGGGTAAGCGAGCAGTACTTC. The encoded protein is CATSRGFGQGVSEQYF.

Remarks on this clone: Distinct nucleotide sequences in the sample also encode this CDR3. The chain employs TRBV6-5 and TRBJ2-7; the match to TRBD1 covers 8 bases. The length of the CDR3 is 15 residues. Trimming took 0 bases from V and 3 from J; bases not matched to a gene: 4. The V gene's germline CDR1 is MNHEY and CDR2 SVGAGI. The chain's CDR3 is CASSYSGTGLYEQYF. Here the CDR3 DNA reads TGTGCCAGCAGTTACTCCGGGACAGGCCTCTACGAGCAGTACTTC.

The rearrangement links TRBV9 to TRBJ1-1; 9 bases are shared with TRBD1. Germline CDR1 reads SGDLS; CDR2 reads YYNGEE. V shed 0 bases and J 5 bases; nucleotides not matched to a gene: 11. The length of the CDR3 is 17 residues. CDR3 nucleotide sequence: TGTGCCAGCAGCGTAGGACATAAACCGGGACAGGGAACTGAAGCTTTCTTT. Its protein is CASSVGHKPGQGTEAFF.

V usage is TRBV28 and J usage is TRBJ2-7, with unresolved D. From germline, CDR1 is MDHEN and CDR2 SYDVKM. The germline V and J ends were trimmed by 3 bases and 5 bases, with 17 bases remaining between them. The CDR3 spans 15 residues. CDR3 sequence (DNA): TGTGCCAGCAGTTTTTATGGCAGGTCGTCTGACGAGCAGTACTTC. Amino acids: CASSFYGRSSDEQYF.